This T cell receptor (beta chain) was retrieved from a study of blood T cell repertoires in COVID-19. Generated by immunoSEQ multiplex PCR, the TCRdb table keeps only in-frame clones and is missing some. Of 200,000 to 300,000 clones in the sample, around 89% were seen once. Trimming took 7 bases from V and 10 from J; bases not matched to a gene: 14. Germline V lookup: CDR1 MNHEY, CDR2 SMNVEV (reference sequence). This CDR3 region has 16 residues. This sequence was found in a woman in her thirties or forties with acute COVID-19. Sequencing input: PBMCs or T cells enriched from blood (not recorded which). The V and J genes are TRBV27 and TRBJ2-1; 12 bases are a match to TRBD2. For the CDR3, the DNA is TGTGCCAGCAAACGAACGGGGACTAGCGGGTTTGTGGAGCAGTTCTTC. This translates into CASKRTGTSGFVEQFF.